A selection of T cell receptor beta chains follows, all from one sample in a study of T cell changes during pregnancy in multiple sclerosis. TCRdb keeps only in-frame clones here, not all; method: immunoSEQ multiplex PCR. There are tens of thousands of clones in the sample; about 89% occur only once, and around 7% lies in the top ten. The input for sequencing was CD8+ T cells from peripheral blood mononuclear cells, taken in the first trimester of pregnancy. These receptors all come from a female donor with multiple sclerosis, enrolled in a pregnancy study. CDR3s include the opening cysteine and the closing phenylalanine or tryptophan. Fields, in order: V gene, J gene, CDR3 protein.

v_gene: TRBV5-4
j_gene: TRBJ2-7
CDR3aa: CASSWDRGYEQYF

v_gene: TRBV30
j_gene: TRBJ2-1
CDR3aa: CAWSEGLAGEEQFF

v_gene: TRBV19
j_gene: TRBJ2-1
CDR3aa: CASRLQGADNEQFF

v_gene: TRBV4-1
j_gene: TRBJ2-7
CDR3aa: CASSQVAEVEQYF

v_gene: TRBV6-4
j_gene: TRBJ1-2
CDR3aa: CASSDGQETYGYTF

v_gene: TRBV30
j_gene: TRBJ1-5
CDR3aa: CAWTMGGAPTKPQHF

v_gene: TRBV5-1
j_gene: TRBJ1-1
CDR3aa: CASSAALQGGGTEAFF

v_gene: TRBV1
j_gene: TRBJ2-7
CDR3aa: CTSNPHGQAYEQYF

v_gene: TRBV7-9
j_gene: TRBJ2-1
CDR3aa: CASSLGIINEQFF

v_gene: TRBV6-6
j_gene: TRBJ1-1
CDR3aa: CASSYLWQGEAFF

v_gene: TRBV29-1
j_gene: TRBJ2-1
CDR3aa: CSVSSLEEQFF

v_gene: TRBV7-2
j_gene: TRBJ2-5
CDR3aa: CASSPLAGVETQYF

v_gene: TRBV7-3
j_gene: TRBJ2-3
CDR3aa: CASSPSGMLSDTQYF

v_gene: TRBV7-9
j_gene: TRBJ2-2
CDR3aa: CASSTTGGGVTGELFF

v_gene: TRBV18
j_gene: TRBJ2-1
CDR3aa: CASSPGSGLNEQFF

v_gene: TRBV11-3
j_gene: TRBJ2-3
CDR3aa: CASSLRLAGGMGTDTQYF

v_gene: TRBV7-8
j_gene: TRBJ2-2
CDR3aa: CASSLFPQTNTGELFF

v_gene: TRBV27
j_gene: TRBJ1-1
CDR3aa: CASSSRELNTEAFF

v_gene: TRBV9
j_gene: TRBJ1-2
CDR3aa: CASSAGGLYGYTF

v_gene: TRBV5-6
j_gene: TRBJ2-7
CDR3aa: CASSLGGGLAGGRYEQYF

v_gene: TRBV29-1
j_gene: TRBJ2-3
CDR3aa: CSVAAGWAGPWDTQYF

v_gene: TRBV19
j_gene: TRBJ1-5
CDR3aa: CASSMGPSQPQHF

v_gene: TRBV19
j_gene: TRBJ1-1
CDR3aa: CASSFRGNEAFF

v_gene: TRBV7-9
j_gene: TRBJ2-7
CDR3aa: CASSLGGLGRETYEQYF

v_gene: TRBV4-1
j_gene: TRBJ2-7
CDR3aa: CASSQDWANSYEQYF

v_gene: TRBV28
j_gene: TRBJ2-7
CDR3aa: CASWGSPRNYEQYF

v_gene: TRBV13
j_gene: TRBJ2-3
CDR3aa: CASSLGGAPTDTQYF

v_gene: TRBV4-2
j_gene: TRBJ2-3
CDR3aa: CASSQGGGFWTDTQYF

v_gene: TRBV10-3
j_gene: TRBJ2-1
CDR3aa: CAISQGASDEQFF

v_gene: TRBV6-4
j_gene: TRBJ2-3
CDR3aa: CASSDTGGGSDTQYF

v_gene: TRBV6-1
j_gene: TRBJ1-3
CDR3aa: CASSGGEDSGNTIYF

v_gene: TRBV4-1
j_gene: TRBJ1-2
CDR3aa: CASSQVGGSNYGYTF

v_gene: TRBV29-1
j_gene: TRBJ2-7
CDR3aa: CSVVRGSGYEQYF

v_gene: TRBV4-1
j_gene: TRBJ2-3
CDR3aa: CASSQDPVGASLDTQYF

v_gene: TRBV11-2
j_gene: TRBJ2-3
CDR3aa: CASSLDWIREGDYTDTQYF

v_gene: TRBV11-2
j_gene: TRBJ2-1
CDR3aa: CASSLDLAGSSYNEQFF

v_gene: TRBV12-5
j_gene: TRBJ2-5
CDR3aa: CASGLWLEVHF

v_gene: TRBV4-3
j_gene: TRBJ2-1
CDR3aa: CASSQRTGDYNEQFF

v_gene: TRBV27
j_gene: TRBJ2-7
CDR3aa: CASSLSSYEQYF

v_gene: TRBV11-2
j_gene: TRBJ2-3
CDR3aa: CASSFFLAGGEDTQYF

v_gene: TRBV6-4
j_gene: TRBJ2-3
CDR3aa: CASSEKAGGADTQYF

v_gene: TRBV20-1
j_gene: TRBJ1-1
CDR3aa: CSALPEDRAFF